This T cell receptor (beta chain) was found in a study of blood T cells in healthy people across ages. The CDR3 loop spans 14 amino acids. The V gene's germline CDR1 is LGHDT and CDR2 YNNKEL (reference sequence). V trimming: 4 bases; J trimming: 3 bases; junction bases outside the gene matches: 6. The second PCR ran about 6 to 12 cycles with a sample-barcoded 5' primer and J-beta primers. Using its own MiXCR run on the 5' RACE reads, TCRdb lists one record per CDR3 protein. This table has hundreds of thousands of distinct CDR3 sequences, under 25% appearing once. The sequenced material came from blood. V usage is TRBV3-1 and J usage is TRBJ2-7; 7 nucleotides agree with TRBD2. The TCR sequence derives from a man aged 70-80 years in good health. CDR3 in amino acids: CASSLGEGRYEQYF. In DNA, the CDR3 is TGTGCCAGCAGCCTCGGGGAGGGCCGCTACGAGCAGTACTTC.